A selection of T cell receptor beta chains follows, all from one sample in a study of cytomegalovirus exposure and HLA in healthy donors. Here immunoSEQ multiplex PCR was the method, and the copy in TCRdb shows in-frame clones only, minus some. This table has over 95,000 clones, about 70% appearing once. Material: PBMCs. These receptors were obtained from a human donor in good health. Each CDR3 is given with its conserved first and last residue. A D gene is named only where the DNA matches it firmly. Only part of the rows carry a size: once, few, many, or a class if the clone is expanded.

D	size	V	J	CDR3	DNA
NA	NA	TRBV19	TRBJ2-2	CASHPGGSTGELFF	TGTGCCAGTCACCCAGGGGGGAGCACCGGGGAGCTGTTTTTT
TRBD1	NA	TRBV25-1	TRBJ1-2	CASSRGQGGYGYTF	TGTGCCAGCAGCCGGGGACAGGGGGGCTATGGCTACACCTTC
NA	NA	TRBV19	TRBJ2-3	CASKTGPNTDTQYF	TGTGCCTCCAAGACAGGACCCAACACAGATACGCAGTATTTT
NA	NA	TRBV6-1	TRBJ2-3	CASSRGDTQYF	TGTGCCAGCAGTCGGGGGGATACGCAGTATTTT
NA	NA	TRBV7-2	TRBJ1-4	CASSSRQTNEKLFF	TGTGCCAGCAGCTCTCGACAGACTAATGAAAAACTGTTTTTT
TRBD2	NA	TRBV25-1	TRBJ2-1	CASSEFSGAYNEQFF	TGTGCCAGCAGTGAATTCAGCGGGGCCTACAATGAGCAGTTCTTC
TRBD1	few	TRBV10-1	TRBJ1-1	CAGKGVPRRGPEAFF	TGCGCCGGGAAGGGGGTTCCGAGGAGGGGGCCTGAAGCTTTCTTT
TRBD1	few	TRBV28	TRBJ1-2	CASSPAGQGYGYTF	TGTGCCAGCAGTCCTGCGGGACAGGGATATGGCTACACCTTC
NA	NA	TRBV21-1	TRBJ1-1	CASSTKGVCYTEAFF	TGTGCCAGCAGCACCAAAGGGGTTTGTTACACTGAAGCTTTCTTT
TRBD2	NA	TRBV5-6	TRBJ2-1	CASSLWGGLALSYNEQFF	TGTGCCAGCAGCTTGTGGGGGGGACTAGCGCTATCCTACAATGAGCAGTTCTTC
NA	once	TRBV21-1	TRBJ2-3	CASSGDDTQYF	TGTGCCAGCTCGGGGGACGATACGCAGTATTTT
NA	few	TRBV30	TRBJ1-2	CAWSVLYGYTF	TGTGCCTGGAGTGTACTCTATGGCTACACCTTC
NA	once	TRBV6-6	TRBJ2-1	CASMDGRVNEQFF	TGTGCCAGCATGGACGGGAGAGTAAATGAGCAGTTCTTC
TRBD1	NA	TRBV4-1	TRBJ2-7	CASSHPGQGTYEQYF	TGCGCCAGCAGCCACCCGGGACAGGGAACCTACGAGCAGTACTTC
NA	NA	TRBV28	TRBJ1-2	CATSGGLDGYTF	TGTGCCACCTCGGGGGGGCTGGATGGCTACACCTTC
TRBD1	NA	TRBV5-4	TRBJ2-7	CASSHQGVSTYEQYF	TGTGCCAGCAGCCACCAGGGGGTGAGCACCTACGAGCAGTACTTC
NA	few	TRBV9	TRBJ1-5	CASSRGPNQPQHF	TGTGCCAGCAGTCGAGGGCCCAATCAGCCCCAGCATTTT
TRBD1	few	TRBV7-8	TRBJ1-6	CASSLGTDNSPLHF	TGTGCCAGCAGCTTGGGGACAGATAATTCACCCCTCCACTTT
TRBD1	NA	TRBV5-1	TRBJ2-7	CASSSRTGGYEQYF	TGCGCCAGCAGCTCTCGGACAGGGGGCTACGAGCAGTACTTC
NA	NA	TRBV30	TRBJ1-2	CAWRHIQGLTNYGYTF	TGTGCCTGGAGACATATCCAGGGGCTGACTAACTATGGCTACACCTTC
TRBD1	NA	TRBV25-1	TRBJ1-6	CASSNLGQGQSPLHF	TGTGCCAGCAGTAACCTCGGACAGGGTCAATCACCCCTCCACTTT
TRBD2	NA	TRBV5-4	TRBJ2-1	CASSLDSGRAINEQFF	TGTGCCAGCAGCTTGGATAGCGGGAGGGCCATAAATGAGCAGTTCTTC
NA	few	TRBV28	TRBJ1-5	CASSTTGRGNQPQHF	TGTGCCAGCAGTACGACAGGAAGGGGCAATCAGCCCCAGCATTTT
TRBD1	NA	TRBV5-1	TRBJ1-4	CASRQRTGEEEKLFF	TGCGCCAGCAGACAACGGACAGGGGAGGAGGAAAAACTGTTTTTT
TRBD1	NA	TRBV19	TRBJ1-6	CATQPGQGFSPLHF	TGTGCCACGCAACCGGGACAGGGTTTCTCACCCCTCCACTTT
TRBD1	few	TRBV10-3	TRBJ2-7	CAISEPGQASYEQYF	TGTGCCATCAGTGAGCCGGGACAGGCGTCCTACGAGCAGTACTTC
NA	few	TRBV21-1	TRBJ1-2	CASSKAQLQGLYGYTF	TGTGCCAGCAGCAAAGCACAATTACAGGGCCTCTATGGCTACACCTTC
TRBD1	NA	TRBV6-5	TRBJ2-1	CASRLPGQGIDEQFF	TGTGCCAGCAGACTTCCGGGACAGGGTATCGATGAGCAGTTCTTC
NA	NA	TRBV7-6	TRBJ2-1	CASSGRYEQFF	TGTGCCAGCAGCGGCCGATATGAGCAGTTCTTC
NA	few	TRBV19	TRBJ1-2	CASSMRWGYTF	TGTGCCAGTAGTATGAGGTGGGGCTACACCTTC
NA	NA	TRBV14	TRBJ2-2	CASSRTRGGTGELFF	TGTGCCAGCAGCCGAACCCGAGGAGGGACCGGGGAGCTGTTTTTT
NA	NA	TRBV28	TRBJ2-1	CASSLALQNEQFF	TGTGCCAGCAGTTTAGCCTTACAGAATGAGCAGTTCTTC
TRBD1	NA	TRBV5-4	TRBJ2-5	CASSSDREQETQYF	TGTGCCAGCAGCTCGGACAGGGAGCAAGAGACCCAGTACTTC
NA	NA	TRBV18	TRBJ2-7	CASSPPTAYEQYF	TGTGCCAGCTCACCACCGACAGCCTACGAGCAGTACTTC
TRBD1	few	TRBV7-8	TRBJ1-1	CASRKVGQLNTEAFF	TGTGCCAGCAGGAAAGTGGGACAGTTGAACACTGAAGCTTTCTTT
NA	NA	TRBV5-1	TRBJ2-1	CASSLAVGGYNNEQFF	TGCGCCAGCAGCTTGGCGGTGGGGGGATATAACAATGAGCAGTTCTTC
NA	NA	TRBV5-1	TRBJ2-5	CASSPDRWKTQYF	TGCGCCAGCAGCCCAGACAGGTGGAAGACCCAGTACTTC
NA	NA	TRBV6-6	TRBJ1-1	CASSYPGEAFF	TGTGCCAGCAGTTATCCCGGGGAAGCTTTCTTT
NA	NA	TRBV30	TRBJ2-1	CAWSVGGSGRSSYNEQFF	TGTGCCTGGAGTGTGGGAGGATCCGGCCGAAGCTCCTACAATGAGCAGTTCTTC
TRBD1	NA	TRBV5-4	TRBJ1-1	CASRGDRMNTEAFF	TGTGCCAGCAGGGGGGACAGAATGAACACTGAAGCTTTCTTT
TRBD2	NA	TRBV15	TRBJ2-1	CATSRPGLAGGGEQFF	TGTGCCACCAGCAGACCGGGACTAGCGGGAGGTGGTGAGCAGTTCTTC
NA	NA	TRBV30	TRBJ2-2	CAWSDRSINAGELFF	TGTGCCTGGAGCGACAGGAGTATAAACGCCGGGGAGCTGTTTTTT
NA	NA	TRBV10-3	TRBJ2-3	CAISDYRIGTDTQYF	TGTGCCATCAGTGACTACAGGATCGGCACAGATACGCAGTATTTT
TRBD1	NA	TRBV27	TRBJ1-1	CASRSRGTANTEAFF	TGTGCCAGCAGATCCAGAGGGACAGCTAACACTGAAGCTTTCTTT
NA	NA	TRBV5-4	TRBJ1-1	CASSSAVTQGVLEAFF	TGTGCCAGCAGCTCGGCGGTAACCCAGGGCGTCCTAGAAGCTTTCTTT
NA	NA	TRBV7-2	TRBJ2-7	CASSPIKVGYEQYF	TGTGCCAGCAGCCCGATTAAAGTCGGCTACGAGCAGTACTTC
NA	NA	TRBV2	TRBJ2-1	CASSELWGVPNEQFF	TGTGCCAGCAGTGAACTGTGGGGAGTTCCCAATGAGCAGTTCTTC
NA	NA	TRBV5-1	TRBJ2-5	CASVTGYQRGETQYF	TGCGCCAGCGTCACGGGGTACCAAAGGGGGGAGACCCAGTACTTC
NA	few	TRBV7-3	TRBJ2-3	CASSLTPSNTDTQYF	TGTGCCAGCAGCTTAACCCCCAGTAACACAGATACGCAGTATTTT
TRBD1	NA	TRBV30	TRBJ1-5	CAWSTGTGGYQPQHF	TGTGCCTGGAGTACAGGCACAGGGGGCTATCAGCCCCAGCATTTT
TRBD1	few	TRBV5-4	TRBJ1-4	CASSPGQLAGNEKLFF	TGTGCCAGCAGCCCGGGACAGCTCGCGGGTAATGAAAAACTGTTTTTT
NA	few	TRBV9	TRBJ1-2	CASSSGLSGYTF	TGTGCCAGCAGCTCAGGGCTTAGTGGCTACACCTTC
TRBD2	NA	TRBV9	TRBJ2-3	CASSVAAGLAGGGWVQYF	TGTGCCAGCAGCGTAGCCGCCGGACTAGCGGGAGGAGGTTGGGTGCAGTATTTT
NA	NA	TRBV21-1	TRBJ1-1	CASSKEPKEWSRNTEAFF	TGTGCCAGCAGCAAAGAGCCCAAAGAGTGGAGTCGGAACACTGAAGCTTTCTTT
TRBD1	once	TRBV6-5	TRBJ2-7	CASSYMDRGPYEQYF	TGTGCCAGCAGTTATATGGACAGGGGACCCTACGAGCAGTACTTC